The present T cell receptor beta chain was sequenced within a study of T cells in Graves' hyperthyroidism and ophthalmopathy. The overall study: At the time of initial diagnosis and before any treatment, peripheral blood was collected. The study, taken as a whole, reports: Ophthalmopathy stood apart from stable hyperthyroidism in a 13 V-J model. Before onset, by a median of around six months, the model predicted ophthalmopathy.

Diagnosis of hyperthyroidism was new in patients aged 18 to 65, and its duration was under 2 months. This clonotype was observed many times. Antigen: not known. Using RNA transcripts as the source, TCR beta CDR3 regions were amplified. In the first-round RT-PCR of the TCR CDR3, the HTBI primer set was used. TCRdb itself ran the multiplex PCR reads through MiXCR, one entry per CDR3 protein. This sample has more than 350,000 distinct CDR3 sequences, with roughly 17% found just once. The germline CDR1 and CDR2 sequences are SGHAT and FQNNGV. There are 18 residues in the CDR3. The V end was cut by 6 bases, the J end by 1 base, with 24 bases between.

Sequencing used blood. This chain connects TRBV11-2 to TRBJ1-1, with unresolved D. The TCR originated in a woman aged 25 to 39 with Graves' hyperthyroidism that later progressed to Graves' ophthalmopathy. The CDR3 DNA reads as TGTGCCAGCAGTAGTTTCTTTGGTGACCGGCCTTCGAACACTGAAGCTTTCTTT. As protein: CASSSFFGDRPSNTEAFF.